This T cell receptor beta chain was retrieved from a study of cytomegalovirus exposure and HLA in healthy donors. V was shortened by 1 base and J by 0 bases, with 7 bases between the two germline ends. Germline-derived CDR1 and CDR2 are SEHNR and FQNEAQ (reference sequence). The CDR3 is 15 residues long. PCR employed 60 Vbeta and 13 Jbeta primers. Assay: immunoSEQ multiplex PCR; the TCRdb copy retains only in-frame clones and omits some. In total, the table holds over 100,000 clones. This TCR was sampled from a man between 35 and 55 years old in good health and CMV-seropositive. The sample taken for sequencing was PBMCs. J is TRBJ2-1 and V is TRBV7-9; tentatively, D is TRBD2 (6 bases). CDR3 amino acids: CASSLDGSSYNEQFF. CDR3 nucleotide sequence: TGTGCCAGCAGCTTAGACGGGAGCTCCTACAATGAGCAGTTCTTC.